This T cell receptor (beta chain) was captured by sequencing in a study of spatial heterogeneity in lung cancer (dated by TCRdb to about 2019). With respect to the entire study: The donors were approximately 70 patients from the lung TRACERx cohort who had early-stage, untreated non-small cell lung cancer. TCR repertoire features were related to nonsynonymous mutation counts determined by whole-exome sequencing of tumor tissue. In the raw uncorrected reads, each unique combination of TCR and UMI appeared on average more than ten times. Beta-chain transcripts were consistently detected in greater numbers than alpha-chain transcripts, which likely reflects a higher abundance of beta-chain transcripts. Follow-up PBMC samples were sequenced whenever available, with the median time to follow-up being around 2 years after resection. The study quantitatively compared TCR alpha and beta repertoires across multiple tumor regions, matched nontumor lung and blood in non-small cell lung cancer. Both alpha and beta chains were TCR-sequenced in samples taken at surgery, namely 220 tumor regions, around 64 matched nontumor lung samples and 55 to 60 PBMC samples. What the research found in general, with its limitations: Ubiquitous expanded tumor TCRs showed up in blood more often at tumor resection than at routine follow-up. Additional single-cell paired TCR alpha and beta sequencing was considered necessary to confirm, at a functional level, the hypothesis that regional TCRs recognize regional mutations. Only approximately 13 patients were included in comparisons of baseline and follow-up blood repertoires.

Per the germline V gene (reference sequence), MNHEY is the CDR1 and SMNVEV is the CDR2. V is pruned by 5 bases and J by 5 bases, leaving 8 bases of the junction without a gene match. From its cysteine to its phenylalanine, the CDR3 spans 15 amino acids. Solely the CDR3 DNA is kept, with 45 bases framed from the first base. The time point label for this specimen denotes: blood at routine non-recurrence follow-up after resection. For TCR sequencing, whole RNA was extracted from tumor and nontumor lung tissue, or from cryopreserved PBMC samples, and no cell sorting was done. Only patients with enough RNA available from two or more tumor regions were chosen for TCR sequencing. The library was generated by 5' RACE. TCRdb lists the instrument as NextSeq 500. To allow correction of PCR and sequencing errors, the TCR library protocol tagged every TCR cDNA molecule with a unique molecular identifier. The authors processed their data as follows. TCR identification, UMI-based error correction and CDR3 extraction were all carried out with Decombinator tools. Expanded TCRs were defined as those above a frequency of 2 per 1,000, corresponding to the top 1% of the tumor frequency distribution. Renyi diversity was computed with the R vegan package after each repertoire had been subsampled 100 times to 5,000 TCRs. CDR3 similarity networks were built from amino acid triplet string-kernel similarity, with CDR3s being connected when pairwise similarity was above 0.82. TCRdb ran its own pipeline on the public reads, namely fastp trimming at Q25 and MiXCR clone calling, and kept in-frame beta chains. Identical CDR3 proteins give one entry, which carries the most common genes and DNA. The V and J calls come from TCRdb's annotation, not from the publication. Within this sample are about 52,000 distinct CDR3 sequences, with less than 9% of them counted one time only. Over 30% of the sample is taken by the ten largest.

A few counts support this clonotype. The target of this receptor is not known. The sample holds no much larger clone one base away, and base qualities are not on file. The chain is made from TRBV27 and TRBJ2-5; TRBD2 aligns with 10 central bases. The sample was PBMCs, taken at follow-up. This TCR came from a female donor with early-stage non-small cell lung cancer. CDR3 loop: CASSPQLAGRETQYF. DNA sequence: TGTGCCAGCAGTCCCCAACTAGCGGGGAGGGAGACCCAGTACTTC.